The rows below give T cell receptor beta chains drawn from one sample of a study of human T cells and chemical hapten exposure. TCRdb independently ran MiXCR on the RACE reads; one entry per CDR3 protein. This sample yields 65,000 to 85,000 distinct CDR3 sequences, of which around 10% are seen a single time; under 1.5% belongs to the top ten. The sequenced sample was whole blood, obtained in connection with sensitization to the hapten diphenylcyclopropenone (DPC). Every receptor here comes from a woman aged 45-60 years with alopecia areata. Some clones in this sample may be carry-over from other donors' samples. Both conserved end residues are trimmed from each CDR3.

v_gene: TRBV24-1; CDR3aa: ATSDPRTSGRRDEQF
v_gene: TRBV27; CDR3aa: ASSPLLGTEKLF
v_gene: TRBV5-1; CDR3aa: ASSLARTYGYT
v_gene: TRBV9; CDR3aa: ASSWSGTEYNEQF
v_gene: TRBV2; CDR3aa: ASSWREGINEQF
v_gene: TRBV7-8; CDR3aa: ASSLDYAYEQY
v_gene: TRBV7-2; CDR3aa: ASSSGADRGGQY
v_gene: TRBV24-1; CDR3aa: ATSPRTGRGSGANVLT
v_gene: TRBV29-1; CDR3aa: SVEPSGADTQY
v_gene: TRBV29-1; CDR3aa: STSGRAGNEQF
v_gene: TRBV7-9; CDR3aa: ASSLEGPGEQY
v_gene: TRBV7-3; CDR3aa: ASSLSSADTQY
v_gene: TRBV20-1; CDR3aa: SARPGFTDTQY
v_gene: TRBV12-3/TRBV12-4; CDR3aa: ASSFSSGDTQY
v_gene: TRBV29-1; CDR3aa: SVEDDNGRSGANVLT
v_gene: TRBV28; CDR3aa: ASSLDRVGPRGTEAF
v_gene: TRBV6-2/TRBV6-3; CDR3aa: ASSAQLAGAYEQY
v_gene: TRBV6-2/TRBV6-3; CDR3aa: ASSYQGRETQY
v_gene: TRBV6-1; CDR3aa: ASSQGDQPQH
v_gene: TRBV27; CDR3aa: ATRTSGTDTQY
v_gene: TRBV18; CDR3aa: ASSPPARARGSTEAF
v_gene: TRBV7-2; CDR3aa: ASSLGSAGSGNTIY
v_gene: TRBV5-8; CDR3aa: ASSPGQGASNQPQH
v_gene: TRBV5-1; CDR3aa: ASSDGLAGGLPYEQY
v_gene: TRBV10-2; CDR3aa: ASRPRHLQETQY
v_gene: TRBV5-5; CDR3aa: ASSLRGGLDQPQH
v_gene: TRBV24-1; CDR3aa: ATSDSTVAYQPQH
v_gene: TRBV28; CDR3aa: ASIEDGAAEQF
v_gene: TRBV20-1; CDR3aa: SAIHRASGNTIY
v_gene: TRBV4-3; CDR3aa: ASSQEGLAGINEQF
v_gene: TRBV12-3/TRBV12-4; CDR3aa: ASGTSGRSPRDTQY
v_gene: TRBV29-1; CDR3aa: SVDVGERYEQY
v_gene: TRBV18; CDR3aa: ASSMTGNTEAF
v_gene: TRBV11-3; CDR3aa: ASSLLGGKGDTQY
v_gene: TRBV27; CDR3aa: ASSFNSGRVVRF